Below, 18 T cell receptor beta chains from the same sample are listed, as sequenced in a study of tumor-infiltrating lymphocytes in primary liver carcinoma. The investigators made TCR beta cDNA from about 500 ng total RNA, using a constant-region primer. Nested multiplex PCR, run for three rounds with slightly modified ARM-PCR, yielded TCR beta libraries. With TRBV1-TRBV30 forward primers and a C-beta reverse primer, the first two PCR rounds were run for nine to eleven cycles each. TCRdb ran MiXCR on the multiplex PCR reads and lists one entry per CDR3 protein. The profile shows about 180,000 distinct CDR3 sequences, 50% to 75% of them singletons. Blood RNA came from unsorted whole blood; germline DNA was also extracted. The sample consisted of peripheral blood. These TCRs come from a man in his forties with primary liver carcinoma and hepatitis B virus infection.

This chain joins TRBV30 and TRBJ2-1, with 9 positions matching TRBD2. The CDR3 is 17 residues long. Germline assignment: CDR1 GTSNPN and CDR2 SVGIG (reference sequence). V shed 3 bases and J 4 bases; nucleotides not matched to a gene: 13. CDR3: CAWRGSGRVWGYNEQFF. The DNA of the CDR3 is TGTGCCTGGAGGGGTAGCGGGAGAGTATGGGGATACAATGAGCAGTTCTTC.

The CDR3 region is CAVHGLNNEQFF. As DNA, the CDR3 is TGTGCCGTCCATGGGCTCAACAATGAGCAGTTCTTC. The chain joins TRBV10-3 to TRBJ2-1, with D uncertain. V dropped 11 bases and J dropped 5 bases, with 13 bases sitting between them. Per the germline V gene, CDR1 is ENHRY and CDR2 is SYGVKD. This CDR3 has 12 amino acids.

This clonotype was seen a few times. The chain combines TRBV28 with TRBJ2-1; no firm D call. Germline assignment: CDR1 MDHEN and CDR2 SYDVKM. The CDR3 is 12 amino acids. V was clipped by 6 bases and J by 4 bases, with 7 bases between them. The CDR3 spells CASSPLYNEQFF. For the CDR3, the DNA is TGTGCCAGCAGCCCCCTGTACAATGAGCAGTTCTTC.

Concerning this clonotype: This may stem from a read error, because a much larger clone lies one nucleotide away. This sequence joins TRBV6-1 and TRBJ2-1; TRBD2 agrees at 10 bases. CDR1 is MNHNS and CDR2 is SASEGT in the germline V gene. The CDR3 sequence is 15 residues long. As DNA, the CDR3 is TGTGCCAGCAGTGAAGAGGCTAGCGGGAGCAATGAGCAGTCCTTC. Its translation: CASSEEASGSNEQSF.

Worth noting for this clonotype: The CDR3 ends on some other residue instead of the conserved phenylalanine or tryptophan, so this is likely a read error. The chain couples TRBV14 to TRBJ2-3, with D perhaps matching TRBD1 or TRBD2 (5 bases each). This CDR3 has 14 amino acids. Per germline, CDR1 SGHDN and CDR2 FVKESK. The CDR3 spells CASSLRDPRDKQYV. In DNA, the CDR3 is TGTGCCAGCAGCCTCCGGGACCCCAGGGATAAGCAGTATGTT.

The chain couples TRBV28 to TRBJ2-3; TRBD1 matches at 7 bases. The CDR3 extends over 15 amino acids. Germline-derived CDR1 and CDR2 are MDHEN and SYDVKM. V lost 6 bases and J lost 3; bases outside the gene matches: 9. The CDR3 here is CASRTGFLGTDTQYF. CDR3 DNA: TGTGCCAGCAGGACAGGGTTTCTAGGGACAGATACGCAGTATTTT.

This CDR3 is CASSYLRGDTQYF. In nucleotides, the CDR3 is TGTGCCAGCAGTTATCTCCGGGGGGATACGCAGTATTTT. The chain is built from TRBV6-6 and TRBJ2-3, with D possibly matching TRBD2 (6 bases). Trimming cost V 3 bases and J 6 bases, with 10 bases left between them. The CDR3 spans 13 residues. Germline V gene lookup returns CDR1 MNHNY and CDR2 SVGAGI (reference sequence).

Worth noting for this clonotype: A read error may account for a junction end that differs from germline. This chain links TRBV12-5 with TRBJ1-2; 9 bases map to TRBD1. The CDR3 spans 16 residues. Germline V gene lookup returns CDR1 LGHNT and CDR2 FRNRAP. This CDR3 is CASGLVLGQGLYGCTF. The CDR3 region has the DNA TGTGCTAGTGGTTTGGTCTTAGGACAGGGGCTCTATGGCTGCACATTC.

The V gene is TRBV10-3, the J gene TRBJ1-1; D is ambiguous. The CDR3 length is 14 residues. Trimming shortened V by 4 bases and J by 2 bases, and 11 bases separated the two germline ends. CDR1 is ENHRY, CDR2 SYGVKD, per germline. The CDR3 here is CAISGNYINTEAFF. The CDR3 nucleotides read TGTGCCATCAGTGGCAACTACATTAACACTGAAGCTTTCTTT.

As concerns this clonotype: In this CDR3 the conserved last residue, phenylalanine or tryptophan, is missing, so a read error is likely. The V and J genes are TRBV11-1 and TRBJ2-5; D gene uncertain. Germline CDR1 is SGHAT and CDR2 is FQDESV (reference sequence). The V end lost 5 bases, the J end lost 5 bases, and 12 bases lay between the germline ends. This CDR3 region has 13 residues. The DNA of the CDR3 is TGTGCCAGCAGCAGTACCAGAGGCGAGACCCAGTACCTC. Translated, it gives CASSSTRGETQYL.

With respect to this clonotype: Compared with germline, one end of the junction differs, possibly owing to a read error. The chain recombines TRBV11-2 with TRBJ2-1, with 12 bases matching TRBD2. CDR1 SGHAT and CDR2 FQNNGV come from the germline V gene. This CDR3 has 15 residues. CDR3 loop: CGSSPTSGRHNEHFF. The CDR3 region has the DNA TGTGGCAGCAGCCCCACTAGCGGGAGGCACAATGAGCACTTCTTC.

About this clonotype: One end of the junction is discordant with germline, which a read error may explain. The rearrangement uses TRBV6-5 and TRBJ2-2; weak D call: TRBD2 (6 bases). This CDR3 is built from 13 residues. The germline CDR1 and CDR2 sequences are MNHEY and SVGAGI. Here the CDR3 DNA reads TGTGGCAGCAGATCGGAGGGCACCGGGGAGCTGTTTTTT. This translates into CGSRSEGTGELFF.

This sequence joins TRBV6-6 and TRBJ1-1; possible D gene TRBD1, 5 bases. The CDR3 has 13 residues. Germline V lookup: CDR1 MNHNY, CDR2 SVGAGI (reference sequence). V lost 2 bases and J 8 bases, leaving 12 bases between the germline ends. CDR3 DNA: TGTGCCAGCAGTTACGAGGGGTTGGGGGAAGCTTTCTTT. This sequence encodes CASSYEGLGEAFF.

The V and J genes are TRBV4-1 and TRBJ2-1, with D perhaps matching TRBD1 or TRBD2 (5 bases each). Trimming pared 5 bases from V and 10 bases from J, leaving 24 bases between. This CDR3 is 16 amino acids long. The germline gives CDR1 MGHRA, CDR2 YSYEKL. CDR3 loop: CASSSRDGPLTYEQFF. Here the CDR3 DNA reads TGCGCCAGCAGCTCAAGGGACGGACCTCTAACCTACGAGCAGTTCTTC.

The chain carries TRBV5-4 and TRBJ2-7, with 8 bases aligning to TRBD1. Unmatched junction bases numbered 5, after V lost 5 bases and J lost 1 base. CDR1 and CDR2 (germline): SGHNT, YYREEE (reference sequence). The CDR3 is made up of 14 amino acids. The CDR3 is CASRPRGQSYEQYF. In DNA, the CDR3 is TGTGCCAGCAGGCCCAGGGGGCAATCCTACGAGCAGTACTTC.

The chain couples TRBV19 to TRBJ2-2; 8 bases line up with TRBD1. In germline, CDR1 is LNHDA, CDR2 SQIVND (reference sequence). The CDR3 has 15 amino acids. V was clipped by 7 bases and J by 7 bases; unmatched bases: 11. The CDR3 loop is CASNLRTGSVGELFF. The CDR3 DNA follows: TGTGCCAGTAACCTTAGGACAGGGTCGGTCGGGGAGCTGTTTTTT.

The V and J genes are TRBV4-2 and TRBJ1-5; the match to TRBD1 covers 7 bases. V trimming: 1 base; J trimming: 2 bases; junction bases outside the gene matches: 14. Germline-derived CDR1 and CDR2 are LGHNA and YNFKEQ. This CDR3 contains 19 residues. CDR3: CASSQVILRRGAGNQPQHF. CDR3 sequence (DNA): TGTGCCAGCAGCCAAGTTATATTACGCAGGGGGGCAGGCAATCAGCCCCAGCATTTT.

The chain carries TRBV29-1 and TRBJ1-5; D gene ambiguous. Germline V lookup: CDR1 SQVTM, CDR2 ANQGSEA. CDR3 length: 13 amino acids. The germline V and J ends were trimmed by 4 bases and 6 bases, with 13 bases remaining between them. The CDR3: CSVGSVSGQPQHF. The CDR3 DNA follows: TGCAGCGTTGGGTCAGTGTCGGGTCAGCCCCAGCATTTT.